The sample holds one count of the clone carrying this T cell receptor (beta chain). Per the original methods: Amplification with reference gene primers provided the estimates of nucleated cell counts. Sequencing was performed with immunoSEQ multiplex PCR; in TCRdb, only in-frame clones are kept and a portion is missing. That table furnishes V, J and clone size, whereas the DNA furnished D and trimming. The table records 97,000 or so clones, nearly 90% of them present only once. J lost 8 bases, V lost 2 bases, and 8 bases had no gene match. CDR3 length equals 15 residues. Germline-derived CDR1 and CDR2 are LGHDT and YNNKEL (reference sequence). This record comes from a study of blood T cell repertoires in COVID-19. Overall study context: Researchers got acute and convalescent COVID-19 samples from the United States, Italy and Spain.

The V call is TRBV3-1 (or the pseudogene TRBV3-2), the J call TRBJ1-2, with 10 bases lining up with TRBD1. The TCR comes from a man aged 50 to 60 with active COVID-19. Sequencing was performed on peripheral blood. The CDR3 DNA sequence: TGTGCCAGCAGCCAATCCGGGACAGGGGTAGGAGGCTACACCTTC. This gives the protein CASSQSGTGVGGYTF.